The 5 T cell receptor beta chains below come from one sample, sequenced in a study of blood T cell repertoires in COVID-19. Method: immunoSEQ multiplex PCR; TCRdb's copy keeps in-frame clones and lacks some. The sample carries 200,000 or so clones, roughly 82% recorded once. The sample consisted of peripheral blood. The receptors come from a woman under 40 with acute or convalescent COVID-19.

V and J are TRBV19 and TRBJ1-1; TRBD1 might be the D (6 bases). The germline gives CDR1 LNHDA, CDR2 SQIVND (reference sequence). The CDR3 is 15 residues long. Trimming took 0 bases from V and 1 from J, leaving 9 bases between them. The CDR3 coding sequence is TGTGCCAGTAGTATAGAGGGAGGGGGGAACACTGAAGCTTTCTTT. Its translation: CASSIEGGGNTEAFF.

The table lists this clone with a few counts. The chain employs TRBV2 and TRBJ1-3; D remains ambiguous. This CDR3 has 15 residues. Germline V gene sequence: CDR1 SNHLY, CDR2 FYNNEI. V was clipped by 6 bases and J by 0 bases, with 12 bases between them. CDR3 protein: CASRASVLSGNTIYF. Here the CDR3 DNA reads TGTGCCAGCAGGGCCAGCGTGCTCTCTGGAAACACCATATATTTT.

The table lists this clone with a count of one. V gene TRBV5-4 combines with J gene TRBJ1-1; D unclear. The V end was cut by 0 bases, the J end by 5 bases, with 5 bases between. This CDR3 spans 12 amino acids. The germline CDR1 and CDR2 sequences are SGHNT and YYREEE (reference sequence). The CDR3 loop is CASSLVGTEAFF. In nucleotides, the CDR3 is TGTGCCAGCAGCTTGGTCGGGACTGAAGCTTTCTTT.

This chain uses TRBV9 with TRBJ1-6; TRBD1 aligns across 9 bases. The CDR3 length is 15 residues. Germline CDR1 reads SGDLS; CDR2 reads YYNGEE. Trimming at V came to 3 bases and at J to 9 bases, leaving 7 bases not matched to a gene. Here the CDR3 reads CASSGRTGASSPLHF. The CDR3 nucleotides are TGTGCCAGCAGCGGAAGGACAGGGGCAAGTTCACCCCTCCACTTT.

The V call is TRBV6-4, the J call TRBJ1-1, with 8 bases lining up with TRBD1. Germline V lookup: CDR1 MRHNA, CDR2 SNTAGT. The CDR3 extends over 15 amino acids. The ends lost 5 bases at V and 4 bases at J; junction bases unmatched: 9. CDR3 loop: CASSPQGVIGTEAFF. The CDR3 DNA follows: TGTGCCAGCAGTCCACAGGGGGTTATTGGCACTGAAGCTTTCTTT.